What follows are 16 T cell receptor beta chains derived from one specimen sequenced in a study of blood T cell repertoires in COVID-19. Using immunoSEQ multiplex PCR, the repertoire was profiled, and TCRdb retains in-frame clones only, with some absent. The sample shows tens of thousands of clones, 70% to 90% of them seen only once. Input material: peripheral blood. These receptors originate from a man between 65 and 80 years old with acute or convalescent COVID-19.

The rearrangement uses TRBV7-3 and TRBJ2-1, with TRBD2 matching 8 bases. The V gene end was trimmed by 5 bases and the J gene end by 8 bases; junction bases not matched to a gene: 8. Germline CDR1 and CDR2: SGHTA and FQGTGA. The CDR3 spans 14 residues. CDR3 amino acids: CASSPIAGFDEQFF. DNA for the CDR3: TGTGCCAGCAGCCCCATAGCGGGATTCGATGAGCAGTTCTTC.

This rearrangement joins TRBV9 to TRBJ2-1; 9 bases match TRBD2. The CDR3 extends over 15 amino acids. V shed 0 bases, J shed 4 bases, and the junction held 2 bases outside the gene matches. Germline values: CDR1 SGDLS, CDR2 YYNGEE. CDR3 loop: CASSVGLAEYNEQFF. The CDR3 nucleotides are TGTGCCAGCAGCGTAGGACTAGCGGAGTACAATGAGCAGTTCTTC.

The chain uses TRBV14 and TRBJ2-1; 8 positions match TRBD1. After removal of 7 bases from V and 3 bases from J, the junction contained 8 bases not matched to a gene. The germline V gene has CDR1 SGHDN and CDR2 FVKESK. CDR3 length equals 15 residues. The CDR3 loop reads CASTETGVNYNEQFF. CDR3 coding DNA: TGTGCCAGCACCGAGACAGGGGTTAACTACAATGAGCAGTTCTTC.

V and J are TRBV6-5 and TRBJ1-3, with 9 nucleotides matching TRBD1. V dropped 4 bases and J dropped 4; count of bases not matched to a gene: 2. Germline V CDR1 and CDR2: MNHEY, SVGAGI. The CDR3 is 14 amino acids. In DNA form, the CDR3 reads TGTGCCAGCAGTTCGACAGGGGGGGGAAACACCATATATTTT. Translating it yields CASSSTGGGNTIYF.

This clone came up a few times. The chain combines TRBV6-5 with TRBJ2-7; TRBD1 aligns across 9 bases. With 2 bases clipped from V and 0 bases from J, the junction kept 5 bases outside the gene matches. Germline-derived CDR1 and CDR2 are MNHEY and SVGAGI. This CDR3 region has 16 residues. CDR3 region: CASSYGGQGPSYEQYF. The CDR3 DNA sequence: TGTGCCAGCAGTTACGGGGGACAGGGCCCCTCCTACGAGCAGTACTTC.

V is TRBV6-2 or TRBV6-3 and J is TRBJ1-5; D might be TRBD1 (5 bases). The V end lost 2 bases, the J end lost 1 base, and 6 bases lay between the germline ends. This CDR3 contains 14 residues. Germline assignment: CDR1 MNHEY and CDR2 SVGEGT. As DNA, the CDR3 is TGTGCCAGCAGTTACGGACAAAGCAATCAGCCCCAGCATTTT. Amino acid sequence: CASSYGQSNQPQHF.

J is TRBJ1-2 and V is TRBV28; TRBD1 aligns across 7 bases. This CDR3 spans 15 amino acids. Germline CDR1 reads MDHEN; CDR2 reads SYDVKM. J lost 6 bases, V lost 1 base, and 8 bases had no gene match. CDR3 bases: TGTGCCAGCAGTTTATTGTTAGGGGGCGAAGATGGCTACACCTTC. This translates into CASSLLLGGEDGYTF.

The rearrangement uses TRBV7-2 and TRBJ1-3, with D tentatively TRBD1 (5 bases). The CDR3 loop spans 15 amino acids. Trimming shortened V by 2 bases and J by 6 bases, and 14 bases separated the two germline ends. In germline, CDR1 is SGHTA, CDR2 FQGNSA. CDR3 region: CASSLSGQGANTIYF. In DNA, the CDR3 is TGTGCCAGCAGCTTATCGGGCCAGGGTGCAAACACCATATATTTT.

This chain uses TRBV3-1 (or the pseudogene TRBV3-2) with TRBJ1-2, with a tentative D call TRBD1 (6 bases). Trimming took off 0 bases at V and 2 bases at J, with 10 bases between the two ends. Germline CDR1 is LGHDT and CDR2 is YNNKEL (reference sequence). The CDR3 loop spans 15 amino acids. The CDR3 nucleotides read TGTGCCAGCAGCCAAGAATGGGGGCCCAACTATGGCTACACCTTC. Protein sequence: CASSQEWGPNYGYTF.

This clone was picked up one time. V gene TRBV18 combines with J gene TRBJ2-5; D is perhaps TRBD1 (5 bases). The CDR3 loop spans 13 amino acids. Germline-derived CDR1 and CDR2 are KGHSH and LQKENI. Trimming removed 4 bases at V and 4 bases at J, with 10 bases between. The CDR3 is CASSLRQSETQYF. CDR3 sequence (DNA): TGTGCCAGCTCACTGCGACAGTCAGAGACCCAGTACTTC.

The rearrangement links TRBV6-2 or TRBV6-3 to TRBJ1-5; TRBD1 matches 9 bases. CDR1 is MNHEY, CDR2 SVGEGT, per germline. Trimming took 4 bases from V and 0 from J; bases not matched to a gene: 10. The CDR3 has 18 amino acids. This CDR3 is CASSSSRRTGDSNQPQHF. In DNA, the CDR3 is TGTGCCAGCAGTTCCTCTCGACGGACAGGGGATAGCAATCAGCCCCAGCATTTT.

The V gene is TRBV29-1, the J gene TRBJ1-1; D gene unclear. CDR3 length: 11 amino acids. Germline assignment: CDR1 SQVTM and CDR2 ANQGSEA. Trimming left V 6 bases short and J 7 bases short, with 12 bases between. The CDR3 DNA reads as TGCAGCGTCCGTCACCTACTTGAAGCTTTCTTT. This gives the protein CSVRHLLEAFF.

The V and J genes are TRBV7-2 and TRBJ1-4; D not resolved. CDR1 SGHTA and CDR2 FQGNSA come from the germline V gene. V was pared by 1 base and J by 4 bases, with 7 bases between. The CDR3 loop spans 14 amino acids. The CDR3 DNA follows: TGTGCCAGCAGCTTAGATCACAGTAATGAAAAACTGTTTTTT. Encoded protein: CASSLDHSNEKLFF.

This clone was observed once. The chain carries TRBV7-6 and TRBJ2-1; 10 bases are shared with TRBD2. J lost 8 bases, V lost 3 bases, and 7 bases had no gene match. CDR3 length: 15 amino acids. CDR1 SGHVS and CDR2 FNYEAQ come from the germline V gene. The CDR3 is CASSFSASGSDEQFF. The CDR3 DNA reads as TGTGCCAGCAGCTTTTCGGCTAGCGGGAGCGATGAGCAGTTCTTC.

V is TRBV27 and J is TRBJ2-5; D uncertain. This CDR3 comprises 17 residues. The V and J ends lost 5 bases and 1 base respectively, with 20 bases between them. Germline CDR1 and CDR2: MNHEY and SMNVEV (reference sequence). CDR3 region: CASSRGVGPALQETQYF. The CDR3 DNA sequence: TGTGCCAGCAGTCGAGGAGTCGGCCCCGCTCTCCAAGAGACCCAGTACTTC.

The genes are TRBV5-4 and TRBJ1-6; D uncertain. Between the trimmed V and J ends, which lost 3 bases and 6 bases, there was a span of 13 bases. In germline, CDR1 is SGHNT, CDR2 YYREEE (reference sequence). The CDR3 consists of 15 residues. The DNA of the CDR3 is TGTGCCAGCAGCTCGACCGGGTTTTCTAATTCACCCCTCCACTTT. Amino acids: CASSSTGFSNSPLHF.